A single sample gave rise to the 18 T cell receptor beta chains below, sequenced in a study of T and B cells in COVID-19 patients. TRB rearrangements were amplified by multiplex PCR with BIOMED2 TRB-A/B primers. One entry per CDR3 protein, called by TCRdb with MiXCR from the multiplex PCR reads. This sample has around 8,000 distinct CDR3 sequences; about 27% occur once, and the top ten carry 15% to 20%. Blood genomic DNA input for TRB amplification was about 250-550 ng. The specimen was blood. These receptor sequences come from a human donor with active COVID-19.

This clonotype was counted between two and nine times. This chain joins TRBV5-6 and TRBJ2-3; D is perhaps TRBD1 (6 bases). The germline V gene has CDR1 SGHDT and CDR2 YYEEEE. The CDR3 contains 15 residues. Trimming cost V 5 bases and J 1 base, with 14 bases left between them. CDR3 sequence reads: CASSSPRQGTDTQYF. Here the CDR3 DNA reads TGTGCCAGCAGTTCTCCCCGACAGGGCACAGATACGCAGTATTTT.

V gene TRBV4-3 combines with J gene TRBJ2-5, with unresolved D. Trimming removed 1 base from V and 5 bases from J, with 11 bases in between. This CDR3 comprises 14 residues. In germline, CDR1 is LGHNA, CDR2 YSLEER. The CDR3: CASSQGGLMETQYF. The CDR3 DNA is TGCGCCAGCAGCCAAGGAGGTCTAATGGAGACCCAGTACTTC.

This clonotype was observed a few times. V gene TRBV27 combines with J gene TRBJ1-5; D may be TRBD1 (5 bases). CDR1 MNHEY and CDR2 SMNVEV come from the germline V gene (reference sequence). The ends were cut back, 4 bases at V and 6 bases at J, with 19 bases in the middle. The CDR3 covers 16 residues. CDR3 nucleotide sequence: TGTGCCAGCAGTTCAAGGGGTCTCGGGGTTAGTCAGCCCCAGCATTTT. Translation gives CASSSRGLGVSQPQHF.

J is TRBJ2-5 and V is TRBV7-2, with TRBD2 matching 11 bases. This CDR3 region has 13 residues. Germline CDR1 SGHTA, CDR2 FQGNSA. Unmatched junction bases numbered 5, after V lost 8 bases and J lost 6 bases. The CDR3 is CASGTSGGKTQYF. As DNA, the CDR3 is TGTGCCAGCGGCACTAGCGGGGGTAAGACCCAGTACTTC.

This clonotype was seen a few times. This sequence joins TRBV5-4 and TRBJ2-1, with TRBD2 matching over 9 bases. V lost 1 base to trimming and J lost 7 bases; unmatched junction nucleotides: 9. Germline CDR1 reads SGHNT; CDR2 reads YYREEE (reference sequence). The CDR3 is 16 residues long. The CDR3 DNA reads as TGTGCCAGCAGCTTGTTCGGCGGGAGGGCGGCTAATGAGCAGTTCTTC. Amino acids: CASSLFGGRAANEQFF.

J is TRBJ2-3 and V is TRBV6-1; tentatively, D is TRBD1 or TRBD2 (5 bases each). The CDR3 sequence is 15 residues long. Trimming removed 2 bases at V and 3 bases at J, with 12 bases between. CDR1 and CDR2 from the germline V gene are MNHNS and SASEGT. CDR3 sequence reads: CASSEQGVFTDTQYF. For the CDR3, the DNA is TGTGCCAGCAGTGAACAGGGAGTCTTTACAGATACGCAGTATTTT.

By share, this clonotype ranks as medium-sized (0.01 to 0.1%). V gene TRBV27 combines with J gene TRBJ2-3; D gene uncertain. The V gene's germline CDR1 is MNHEY and CDR2 SMNVEV (reference sequence). This CDR3 is built from 12 residues. Deletions cut 8 bases from V and 1 base from J, with 7 bases between. In nucleotides, the CDR3 is TGTGCCAGCGGCCGAGGCACAGATACGCAGTATTTT. Translated: CASGRGTDTQYF.

In its sample, this clonotype was seen many times. The chain combines TRBV6-2 or TRBV6-3 with TRBJ2-7, with 9 bases matching TRBD1. Trimming at V came to 2 bases and at J to 5 bases, leaving 10 bases not matched to a gene. Per the germline V gene, CDR1 is MNHEY and CDR2 is SVGEGT. CDR3 length: 16 amino acids. CDR3 amino acids: CASSYAIGTGTHEQYF. DNA of the CDR3: TGTGCCAGCAGTTACGCAATCGGGACAGGGACCCACGAGCAGTACTTC.

This clonotype was recorded a few times. The chain couples TRBV15 to TRBJ1-2, with D maybe TRBD1 (5 bases). Germline V gene data show CDR1 as LNHNV and CDR2 as YYDKDF (reference sequence). Trimming left V 3 bases short and J 0 bases short, with 14 bases between. CDR3 length: 16 residues. The DNA for the CDR3 is TGTGCCACCAGCAGGGCCACAGGTTTAGCTAACTATGGCTACACCTTC. Protein product: CATSRATGLANYGYTF. Drawing the rest from reference TRBV15 and TRBJ1-2, the complete variable domain is DAMVIQNPRYQVTQFGKPVTLSCSQTLNHNVMYWYQQKSSQAPKLLFHYYDKDFNNEADTPDNFQSRRPNTSFCFLDIRSPGLGDTAMYLCATSRATGLANYGYTFGSGTRLTVV.

This clonotype has just a few counts. The chain links TRBV6-1 to TRBJ2-2; no clear D. This CDR3 spans 14 amino acids. CDR1 and CDR2 from the germline V gene are MNHNS and SASEGT. V dropped 1 base and J dropped 6 bases, with 9 bases sitting between them. The CDR3 region has the DNA TGTGCCAGCAGTGAAGTATCGTACGCCGGGGAGCTGTTTTTT. Its translation is CASSEVSYAGELFF.

This clonotype is medium-sized (0.01 to 0.1%). The chain has TRBV19 and TRBJ1-1, with D unclear. CDR1 and CDR2 from the germline V gene are LNHDA and SQIVND (reference sequence). Trimming shortened V by 6 bases and J by 4 bases, and 9 bases separated the two germline ends. This CDR3 region has 12 residues. CDR3 loop: CASSGLLTEAFF. The DNA of the CDR3 is TGTGCCAGTAGCGGACTTCTCACTGAAGCTTTCTTT.

This chain links TRBV12-3 or TRBV12-4 with TRBJ2-7, with TRBD1 identical over 10 bases. The CDR3 is 14 residues long. V lost 6 bases and J lost 3; bases outside the gene matches: 5. The DNA for the CDR3 is TGTGCCAGCAGACCCGGGACAGGGGTCTACGAGCAGTACTTC. It codes for CASRPGTGVYEQYF.

This chain joins TRBV5-6 and TRBJ2-3; 12 positions agree with TRBD2. V shed 4 bases and J 7 bases; nucleotides not matched to a gene: 13. The CDR3 has 17 amino acids. Germline lookup yields CDR1 SGHDT and CDR2 YYEEEE. CDR3 protein: CASSHLSTSGGTYTQYF. In DNA, the CDR3 is TGTGCCAGCAGCCACCTATCGACTAGCGGGGGAACGTATACGCAGTATTTT.

This clonotype showed up just a few times. The gene calls are TRBV7-2 and TRBJ2-5; D may be TRBD1 (6 bases). Germline V gene data show CDR1 as SGHTA and CDR2 as FQGNSA. Trimming took 3 bases from V and 5 from J, leaving 10 bases between them. This CDR3 region has 13 residues. DNA of the CDR3: TGTGCCAGCAGCTTGGGGGCCTTGGAGACCCAGTACTTC. It yields the protein CASSLGALETQYF.

With regard to this clonotype: The junction does not match germline at one end; this may be a read error. The V gene is TRBV13, the J gene TRBJ1-3; the match to TRBD1 covers 10 bases. The V gene's germline CDR1 is PRHDT and CDR2 FYEKMQ (reference sequence). The CDR3 consists of 14 residues. The CDR3, as DNA: TGTGCCAGCAGCTCTGGGACAGGGGAAGTCTCCAGGTCTTTT. Its protein product is CASSSGTGEVSRSF.

The chain recombines TRBV6-1 with TRBJ1-4, with 11 bases fitting TRBD1. Germline trimming cut 7 bases from V and 3 bases from J; bases unmatched to any gene: 4. The CDR3 length is 15 residues. Per germline, CDR1 MNHNS and CDR2 SASEGT. This CDR3 is CASTQDRGPNEKLFF. DNA for the CDR3: TGTGCCAGCACCCAGGACAGGGGGCCTAATGAAAAACTGTTTTTT.

V gene TRBV7-2 combines with J gene TRBJ2-1, with D perhaps TRBD2 (6 bases). Between the trimmed V and J ends, which lost 5 bases and 9 bases, there was a span of 11 bases. The CDR3 totals 12 residues. Germline loops: CDR1 SGHTA, CDR2 FQGNSA. DNA for the CDR3: TGTGCCAGCAGCACCCCCGGGGGTGAGCAGTTCTTC. Amino acids: CASSTPGGEQFF.

This clonotype is termed medium-sized. The rearrangement links TRBV19 to TRBJ2-7; 8 bases fit TRBD2. V was pared by 2 bases and J by 3 bases, with 6 bases of the junction left unmatched. The germline V gene encodes CDR1 LNHDA and CDR2 SQIVND (reference sequence). The CDR3 runs 15 residues. For the CDR3, the DNA is TGTGCCAGTAGTATAACTAGCGGCGTTCTCTACGAGCAGTACTTC. It encodes CASSITSGVLYEQYF.